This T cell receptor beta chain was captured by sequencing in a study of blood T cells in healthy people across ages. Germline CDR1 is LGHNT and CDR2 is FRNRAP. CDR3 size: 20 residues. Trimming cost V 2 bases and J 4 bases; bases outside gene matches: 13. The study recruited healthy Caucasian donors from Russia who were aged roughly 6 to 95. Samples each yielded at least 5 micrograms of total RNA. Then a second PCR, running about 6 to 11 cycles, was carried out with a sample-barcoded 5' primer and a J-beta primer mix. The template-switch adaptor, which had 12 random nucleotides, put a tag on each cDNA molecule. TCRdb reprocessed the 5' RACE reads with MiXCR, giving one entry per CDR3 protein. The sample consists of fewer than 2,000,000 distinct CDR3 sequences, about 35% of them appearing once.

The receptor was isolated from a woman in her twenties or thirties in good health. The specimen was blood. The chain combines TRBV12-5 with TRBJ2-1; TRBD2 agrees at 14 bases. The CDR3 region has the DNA TGTGCTAGTGGTTTGCCCCGTCGACTAGCGGGAGGGCGTCGATACAATGAGCAGTTCTTC. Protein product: CASGLPRRLAGGRRYNEQFF.